These 10 T cell receptor beta chains were all obtained from the same sample, sequenced in a study of T-cell reconstitution after alpha-beta-depleted transplantation in children. TCRbeta library construction was performed incorporating unique molecular identifiers. MiXCR, applied by TCRdb to the PCR reads, yields one record per CDR3 protein. Of over 550,000 distinct CDR3 sequences detected, 10% appear once; the ten largest clones hold about 4.2%. The sequences come from PBMCs from the stem cell graft donor, collected from the stem cell graft. The receptors originated from a human donor who donated a stem cell graft to a child with acute myeloid leukemia.

The V gene is TRBV6-2 or TRBV6-3, the J gene TRBJ2-6, with D perhaps matching TRBD1 or TRBD2 (5 bases each). V shed 6 bases and J shed 0 bases, with 18 bases lying between them. The CDR3 covers 18 residues. Germline loops: CDR1 MNHEY, CDR2 SVGEGT. In nucleotides, the CDR3 is TGTGCCAGCAGCGTCCGGGGACGGCCTAGCTCTGGGGCCAACGTCCTGACTTTC. Translating gives CASSVRGRPSSGANVLTF.

This clonotype was observed a single time. The rearrangement links TRBV18 to TRBJ2-7; D perhaps matches TRBD2 (5 bases). Trimming removed 1 base from V and 5 bases from J, with 6 bases in between. In germline, CDR1 is KGHSH, CDR2 LQKENI. CDR3 size: 12 residues. The CDR3 DNA reads TGTGCCAGCTCACCACGAGGGAACGAGCAGTACTTC. This codes for CASSPRGNEQYF.

This clonotype showed up many times. V and J are TRBV28 and TRBJ2-1; tentatively, D is TRBD1 (6 bases). The CDR3 length is 14 residues. The germline V gene encodes CDR1 MDHEN and CDR2 SYDVKM. Trimming cost V 6 bases and J 0 bases, with 9 bases left between them. This CDR3 is CASRKTGSYNEQFF. As DNA, the CDR3 is TGTGCCAGCAGAAAGACAGGCTCCTACAATGAGCAGTTCTTC.

This clonotype was found many times. The chain links TRBV5-5 to TRBJ2-3; perhaps TRBD2 as D (5 bases). V lost 1 base and J lost 0, with 9 bases in between. The germline CDR1 and CDR2 sequences are SGHKS and YYEKEE (reference sequence). The CDR3 is 15 amino acids. CDR3 nucleotides: TGTGCCAGCAGCTTGAAGCGGACTAGCACAGATACGCAGTATTTT. As protein: CASSLKRTSTDTQYF.

This clonotype was detected many times. V gene TRBV29-1 combines with J gene TRBJ2-1; D uncertain. The germline V and J ends were trimmed by 7 bases and 3 bases, with 16 bases remaining between them. Germline V gene lookup returns CDR1 SQVTM and CDR2 ANQGSEA. The length of the CDR3 is 14 residues. This chain's CDR3 is CSAPGSLSYNEQFF. Written as DNA, the CDR3 is TGCAGCGCCCCGGGCAGCTTAAGCTACAATGAGCAGTTCTTC.

This clonotype was seen at least ten times. The chain uses TRBV12-3 or TRBV12-4 and TRBJ1-4; D possibly corresponds to TRBD1 (6 bases). V dropped 5 bases and J dropped 3 bases, with 13 bases sitting between them. The CDR3 runs 15 residues. The CDR3 protein is CASSDTGIPNEKLFF. The CDR3, as DNA: TGTGCCAGCAGTGACACAGGGATACCTAATGAAAAACTGTTTTTT.

This clonotype was picked up many times. V gene TRBV27 combines with J gene TRBJ2-1; the D gene is possibly TRBD2 (5 bases). CDR3 size: 17 residues. Trimming removed 5 bases from V and 2 bases from J, with 19 bases in between. Germline values: CDR1 MNHEY, CDR2 SMNVEV (reference sequence). This CDR3 is CASSVTKFIIPYNEQFF. DNA of the CDR3: TGTGCCAGCAGTGTGACTAAATTTATTATCCCCTACAATGAGCAGTTCTTC.

This clonotype was recorded at least ten times. The chain has TRBV28 and TRBJ2-7; 9 bases match TRBD2. The CDR3 runs 16 residues. CDR1 is MDHEN and CDR2 is SYDVKM in the germline V gene. Trimming at V came to 5 bases and at J to 2 bases, leaving 10 bases not matched to a gene. The CDR3 DNA reads as TGTGCCAGCAGTCCCGGTGGGACTAGCATCGCCTACGAGCAGTACTTC. It encodes CASSPGGTSIAYEQYF.

This clonotype was recorded many times. V is TRBV5-4 and J is TRBJ2-1; TRBD1 or TRBD2 may be the D gene (5 bases each). Trimming removed 0 bases from V and 7 bases from J, with 14 bases in between. The CDR3 length is 15 residues. Germline CDR1 and CDR2: SGHNT and YYREEE (reference sequence). CDR3 bases: TGTGCCAGCAGCTTGGCCCCACTAGAGGGGAATGAGCAGTTCTTC. Protein product: CASSLAPLEGNEQFF.

The chain is built from TRBV20-1 and TRBJ1-1; D gene uncertain. With 1 base removed from V and 1 base from J, the gap between germline ends came to 13 bases. Germline V gene lookup returns CDR1 DFQATT and CDR2 SNEGSKA (reference sequence). The CDR3 covers 15 residues. The CDR3 region is CSARAWGYKNTEAFF. The DNA for the CDR3 is TGCAGTGCTAGAGCTTGGGGATATAAGAACACTGAAGCTTTCTTT.